The 5 T cell receptor beta chains below were found in one sample sequenced in a study of CD8 T cells in Susac syndrome. The authors reverse transcribed roughly 0.5 to 1 ug RNA with random hexamers. TCRdb re-analysed the immunoSEQ multiplex PCR reads in MiXCR, keeping a single row per CDR3 protein. The sample yields over 350,000 distinct CDR3 sequences, 85% to 90% seen once. The sequenced material came from CD8+ T cells from PBMCs. These TCRs come from a human donor with multiple sclerosis.

CDR3 bases: TGTGCCAGCAGCTTACGGCTAGCGGGACCAAACACCGGGGAGCTGTTTTTT. It specifies CASSLRLAGPNTGELFF. The V call is TRBV7-9, the J call TRBJ2-2; 9 nucleotides agree with TRBD2. The CDR3 runs to 17 residues. Germline V gene sequence: CDR1 SEHNR, CDR2 FQNEAQ (reference sequence). The V segment lost 2 bases and the J segment 2 bases; nucleotides outside the gene matches: 6.

This chain links TRBV7-2 with TRBJ1-2, with D uncertain. Germline-derived CDR1 and CDR2 are SGHTA and FQGNSA. The CDR3 sequence is 15 residues long. V was trimmed by 1 base and J by 3 bases, leaving 12 bases between them. The CDR3 region has the DNA TGTGCCAGCAGCTTAGAGCTGGGGATCTACTATGGCTACACCTTC. It translates to CASSLELGIYYGYTF.

The chain links TRBV13 to TRBJ2-7; possibly TRBD1 or TRBD2 for D (5 bases each). V gave up 5 bases and J gave up 7 bases, with 18 bases separating them. The CDR3 contains 14 residues. The germline gives CDR1 PRHDT, CDR2 FYEKMQ (reference sequence). The CDR3 bases are TGTGCCAGCAGCAGTTGGGGACCTACGAGTGAGCAGTACTTC. Protein: CASSSWGPTSEQYF.

The rearrangement links TRBV24-1 to TRBJ2-3; no clear D. This CDR3 has 11 amino acids. Germline CDR1 and CDR2: KGHDR and SFDVKD. V shed 0 bases and J shed 12 bases, with 6 bases lying between them. This CDR3 reads CATSDLVSQYF. The DNA of the CDR3 is TGTGCCACCAGTGATTTGGTCTCACAGTATTTT.

V is TRBV7-2 and J is TRBJ2-2; 7 nucleotides align to TRBD1. Germline V CDR1 and CDR2: SGHTA, FQGNSA. The V and J ends lost 3 bases and 5 bases, in that order; junction bases with no gene match: 3. The CDR3 runs to 14 residues. The CDR3 DNA reads TGTGCCAGCAGCTTTCTCAGGGGGACCGGGGAGCTGTTTTTT. It yields the protein CASSFLRGTGELFF.